The 18 T cell receptor beta chains below were found in one sample sequenced in a study of cytomegalovirus exposure and HLA in healthy donors. Researchers ran the PCR with 60 Vbeta and 13 Jbeta primers. The table came from immunoSEQ multiplex PCR; TCRdb's copy has only in-frame clones and leaves some out. The repertoire holds about 150,000 clones, with around 79% as singletons. The sample was PBMCs. All receptors come from a man in his fifties in good health and CMV-seropositive.

The chain's CDR3 is CASSFGGGSANEQFF. The CDR3 DNA follows: TGTGCCAGCAGCTTCGGGGGAGGGTCGGCGAATGAGCAGTTCTTC. The chain is built from TRBV11-2 and TRBJ2-1; 7 bases agree with TRBD2. After removal of 3 bases from V and 7 bases from J, the junction contained 9 bases not matched to a gene. The CDR3 is 15 residues long. Germline CDR1 is SGHAT and CDR2 is FQNNGV.

The V call is TRBV5-5, the J call TRBJ2-1, with 7 nucleotides matching TRBD1. V shed 2 bases and J 3 bases; nucleotides not matched to a gene: 5. This CDR3 region has 15 residues. Germline V gene data show CDR1 as SGHKS and CDR2 as YYEKEE (reference sequence). The CDR3 sequence: CASSLMSGGYNEQFF. CDR3 coding DNA: TGTGCCAGCAGCTTAATGTCAGGGGGCTACAATGAGCAGTTCTTC.

This chain joins TRBV13 and TRBJ2-5, with D uncertain. The CDR3 totals 17 residues. Germline CDR1 and CDR2: PRHDT and FYEKMQ (reference sequence). Trimming cost V 2 bases and J 3 bases, with 19 bases left between them. The CDR3 loop is CASSLFGRRLVEETQYF. Here the CDR3 DNA reads TGTGCCAGCAGCTTATTCGGAAGGAGATTGGTTGAAGAGACCCAGTACTTC.

This clone was detected only a few times. The chain is built from TRBV28 and TRBJ1-2; the D is unclear. The CDR3 runs 13 residues. Trimming stripped 3 bases from V and 2 bases from J, with 7 bases between. From germline, CDR1 is MDHEN and CDR2 SYDVKM. CDR3 coding DNA: TGTGCCAGCAGTTTCCCTGGCAACTATGGCTACACCTTC. This sequence encodes CASSFPGNYGYTF.

The chain uses TRBV5-1 and TRBJ2-5; TRBD2 aligns across 7 bases. J was trimmed by 0 bases and V by 6 bases; bases with no gene match: 8. This CDR3 has 15 residues. CDR1 and CDR2 (germline): SGHRS, YFSETQ. Written as DNA, the CDR3 is TGCGCCAGCACCACGCCGGCGGGGGACCAAGAGACCCAGTACTTC. Translating gives CASTTPAGDQETQYF.

On this clone itself: The same CDR3 also results from other DNA sequences found in this sample. The chain joins TRBV5-4 to TRBJ1-2; D is undetermined. The V and J ends lost 4 bases and 0 bases respectively, with 16 bases between them. The CDR3 covers 16 residues. CDR1 is SGHNT, CDR2 YYREEE, per germline (reference sequence). The CDR3, as DNA: TGTGCCAGCAGCCCCCCCCGGGATGGGTCTAACTATGGCTACACCTTC. Protein sequence: CASSPPRDGSNYGYTF. The whole variable domain, filled in from reference TRBV5-4 and TRBJ1-2, reads ETGVTQSPTHLIKTRGQQVTLRCSSQSGHNTVSWYQQALGQGPQFIFQYYREEENGRGNFPPRFSGLQFPNYSSELNVNALELDDSALYLCASSPPRDGSNYGYTFGSGTRLTVV.

This clone was seen just once. The chain recombines TRBV19 with TRBJ1-6, with 10 bases matching TRBD1. V dropped 3 bases and J dropped 14; count of bases not matched to a gene: 10. The CDR3 spans 15 residues. Germline CDR1 and CDR2: LNHDA and SQIVND (reference sequence). The CDR3 DNA reads TGTGCCAGTAGTATGATCGGACAGGGGGAACCCGCCCTCCACTTT. It translates to CASSMIGQGEPALHF.

On this clone itself: An end of the junction does not agree with germline; a read error may underlie this. This chain connects TRBV7-7 to TRBJ2-5; D gene unclear. In germline, CDR1 is SSHAT, CDR2 FNYEAQ (reference sequence). CDR3 length: 13 residues. The CDR3 region has the DNA TGTGCTAGCAGCCTCAGTGTTGCAGAGACCCAGTACTTC. Protein: CASSLSVAETQYF.

In its sample, this clone was seen a few times. This sequence joins TRBV28 and TRBJ2-7; the D is unclear. CDR3 length: 14 residues. V was pared by 10 bases and J by 3 bases, with 19 bases between. Per the germline V gene, CDR1 is MDHEN and CDR2 is SYDVKM. The CDR3, as DNA: TGTGCCATCCTAGAAGTAACCCCAAACTACGAGCAGTACTTC. The encoded protein is CAILEVTPNYEQYF.

This chain connects TRBV28 to TRBJ2-6, with 10 bases matching TRBD1. Per germline, CDR1 MDHEN and CDR2 SYDVKM. V trimming: 6 bases; J trimming: 4 bases; junction bases outside the gene matches: 9. The CDR3 extends over 17 amino acids. CDR3 nucleotide sequence: TGTGCCAGCAGGTCAGCCGGGACAGGGGCCGGGGCCAACGTCCTGACTTTC. This codes for CASRSAGTGAGANVLTF. The full variable domain, in which reference TRBV28 and TRBJ2-6 provide the parts outside the CDR3, is DVKVTQSSRYLVKRTGEKVFLECVQDMDHENMFWYRQDPGLGLRLIYFSYDVKMKEKGDIPEGYSVSREKKERFSLILESASTNQTSMYLCASRSAGTGAGANVLTFGAGSRLTVL.

V gene TRBV5-1 combines with J gene TRBJ1-5, with D hard to call. This CDR3 region has 14 residues. CDR1 and CDR2 from the germline V gene are SGHRS and YFSETQ. Deletions cut 0 bases from V and 9 bases from J, with 13 bases between. This CDR3 reads CASSLEPGASPQHF. For the CDR3, the DNA is TGCGCCAGCAGCTTGGAACCAGGTGCATCGCCCCAGCATTTT.

The gene calls are TRBV18 and TRBJ2-7; weak D call: TRBD1 (6 bases). V was pared by 5 bases and J by 2 bases, with 10 bases between. Germline V gene lookup returns CDR1 KGHSH and CDR2 LQKENI. CDR3 length: 13 amino acids. CDR3 DNA: TGTGCCAGCTCAACAGGGAATACCTACGAGCAGTACTTC. Its protein product is CASSTGNTYEQYF.

Concerning this clone: The junction shows a germline mismatch at one end, possibly a read error. The gene calls are TRBV7-9 and TRBJ1-6; D ambiguous. In germline, CDR1 is SEHNR, CDR2 FQNEAQ (reference sequence). CDR3 length equals 16 residues. CDR3 coding DNA: TGTTCCAGCAGCCCGACCGGAGGCTCCTATAATTCACCCCTCCACTTT. This codes for CSSSPTGGSYNSPLHF.

Notes on this clone: This specimen includes other DNA sequences encoding the same CDR3. The CDR3 sequence: CASSQTQRDGGELFF. Here the CDR3 DNA reads TGTGCCAGCAGCCAAACCCAGCGGGACGGCGGGGAGCTGTTTTTT. This chain links TRBV6-1 with TRBJ2-2; 7 nucleotides line up with TRBD2. The junction had 11 bases not matched to a gene; V was cut back by 6 bases and J by 7 bases. Per the germline V gene, CDR1 is MNHNS and CDR2 is SASEGT. The CDR3 covers 15 residues.

The rearrangement links TRBV30 to TRBJ2-4; 7 nucleotides align to TRBD2. The CDR3 contains 17 residues. Germline trimming cut 0 bases from V and 1 base from J; bases unmatched to any gene: 9. Germline V gene sequence: CDR1 GTSNPN, CDR2 SVGIG (reference sequence). DNA of the CDR3: TGTGCCTGGAGTGTACGGGGGGACCTATCGGCCAAAAACATTCAGTACTTC. This translates into CAWSVRGDLSAKNIQYF.

The chain is built from TRBV15 and TRBJ2-5, with TRBD1 matching over 7 bases. CDR1 and CDR2 (germline): LNHNV, YYDKDF (reference sequence). Unmatched junction bases numbered 3, after V lost 1 base and J lost 1 base. This CDR3 is built from 15 residues. The CDR3 here is CATSRARGIQETQYF. CDR3 DNA: TGTGCCACCAGCAGAGCCAGGGGGATCCAAGAGACCCAGTACTTC.

The rearrangement links TRBV5-1 to TRBJ2-7; 7 bases line up with TRBD1. The CDR3 covers 13 residues. CDR1 and CDR2 (germline): SGHRS, YFSETQ. J lost 6 bases, V lost 1 base, and 4 bases had no gene match. CDR3 in amino acids: CASSLLAGGEQYF. The CDR3 nucleotides read TGCGCCAGCAGCTTGCTGGCAGGGGGCGAGCAGTACTTC.

J is TRBJ1-2 and V is TRBV7-9; TRBD1 is a possible D gene (5 bases). Germline lookup yields CDR1 SEHNR and CDR2 FQNEAQ (reference sequence). Trimming pared 1 base from V and 6 bases from J, leaving 15 bases between. This CDR3 is 15 amino acids long. Here the CDR3 reads CASSLGGTEINGYTF. CDR3 bases: TGTGCCAGCAGCTTAGGCGGGACGGAGATAAATGGCTACACCTTC.